This passage covers 14 T cell receptor beta chains from one sample sequenced in a study of cytomegalovirus exposure and HLA in healthy donors. 13 Jbeta primers and 60 Vbeta primers were used for the PCR. Method: immunoSEQ multiplex PCR; TCRdb's copy keeps in-frame clones and lacks some. The sample consists of 150,000 to 200,000 clones, roughly 72% of them appearing once. The material sequenced was PBMCs. Receptor source: a man aged 40-49 years in good health and CMV-seropositive.

The chain joins TRBV5-1 to TRBJ2-5; tentatively, D is TRBD1 (6 bases). Germline V gene data show CDR1 as SGHRS and CDR2 as YFSETQ. This CDR3 is built from 13 residues. V dropped 5 bases and J dropped 2 bases, with 10 bases sitting between them. CDR3 nucleotides: TGCGCCAGCAGTCGGACAGAACAAGAGACCCAGTACTTC. It yields the protein CASSRTEQETQYF.

The rearrangement joins TRBV5-4 to TRBJ2-5; a weak D match, TRBD1 (5 bases). The CDR3 has 13 residues. The germline gives CDR1 SGHNT, CDR2 YYREEE (reference sequence). The germline V and J ends were trimmed by 2 bases and 3 bases, with 8 bases remaining between them. CDR3 amino acids: CASSFLGEETQYF. In nucleotides, the CDR3 is TGTGCCAGCAGCTTCTTAGGGGAAGAGACCCAGTACTTC. Full variable domain (outside the CDR3, taken from reference TRBV5-4 and TRBJ2-5): ETGVTQSPTHLIKTRGQQVTLRCSSQSGHNTVSWYQQALGQGPQFIFQYYREEENGRGNFPPRFSGLQFPNYSSELNVNALELDDSALYLCASSFLGEETQYFGPGTRLLVL.

V and J are TRBV29-1 and TRBJ1-1, with D maybe TRBD1 (5 bases). This CDR3 comprises 14 residues. Germline CDR1 SQVTM, CDR2 ANQGSEA. V gave up 4 bases and J gave up 1 base, with 13 bases separating them. As DNA, the CDR3 is TGCAGCGTTGGGGCGACAGCTACGAACACTGAAGCTTTCTTT. Residues: CSVGATATNTEAFF.

V usage is TRBV5-1 and J usage is TRBJ2-7; the match to TRBD2 covers 11 bases. V lost 4 bases, J lost 3 bases, and 3 bases stayed unmatched. Germline V CDR1 and CDR2: SGHRS, YFSETQ. This CDR3 contains 14 residues. The CDR3 sequence: CASSPGTSGYEQYF. CDR3 nucleotide sequence: TGCGCCAGCAGCCCCGGGACTAGCGGCTACGAGCAGTACTTC.

This chain links TRBV5-4 with TRBJ2-5; 7 bases are shared with TRBD2. Germline assignment: CDR1 SGHNT and CDR2 YYREEE (reference sequence). The CDR3 runs to 16 residues. J gave up 5 bases and V 0 bases, and 10 bases lay outside the gene matches. This chain's CDR3 is CASSLGGLLRRETQYF. CDR3 DNA: TGTGCCAGCAGCTTGGGGGGACTACTAAGGCGGGAGACCCAGTACTTC.

This chain uses TRBV7-2 with TRBJ1-2, with 9 bases fitting TRBD1. The germline V gene encodes CDR1 SGHTA and CDR2 FQGNSA. The CDR3 consists of 14 residues. Losses at the gene ends were 5 bases for V and 6 bases for J; bases not matched to a gene: 7. This chain's CDR3 is CASSTRQGVHGYTF. CDR3 nucleotides: TGTGCCAGCAGCACTCGACAGGGGGTACATGGCTACACCTTC.

The genes are TRBV5-6 and TRBJ2-7, with D tentatively TRBD2 (6 bases). V gave up 0 bases and J gave up 1 base, with 14 bases separating them. Germline assignment: CDR1 SGHDT and CDR2 YYEEEE. The CDR3 contains 16 residues. The CDR3, as DNA: TGTGCCAGCAGCTTGGGGAGGGAGTGGAGGTCCTACGAGCAGTACTTC. Its protein is CASSLGREWRSYEQYF.

V usage is TRBV7-9 and J usage is TRBJ2-2, with TRBD2 matching over 9 bases. J was trimmed by 0 bases and V by 5 bases; bases with no gene match: 4. Looked up from germline, CDR1 is SEHNR and CDR2 is FQNEAQ (reference sequence). The CDR3 is made up of 16 amino acids. The CDR3 sequence: CASSPRTSANTGELFF. The CDR3 coding sequence is TGTGCCAGCAGCCCTCGGACTAGCGCGAACACCGGGGAGCTGTTTTTT.

This clone was seen more than once but under ten times. This sequence joins TRBV5-1 and TRBJ2-3; D is possibly TRBD1 (6 bases). This CDR3 spans 16 amino acids. Per the germline V gene, CDR1 is SGHRS and CDR2 is YFSETQ. Trimming left V 2 bases short and J 6 bases short, with 19 bases between. DNA for the CDR3: TGCGCCAGCAGCTTTTACCGGGACACCTCGGTGGATACGCAGTATTTT. Translation: CASSFYRDTSVDTQYF. The full variable domain, its missing parts supplied by reference TRBV5-1 and TRBJ2-3, is KAGVTQTPRYLIKTRGQQVTLSCSPISGHRSVSWYQQTPGQGLQFLFEYFSETQRNKGNFPGRFSGRQFSNSRSEMNVSTLELGDSALYLCASSFYRDTSVDTQYFGPGTRLTVL.

V usage is TRBV11-2 and J usage is TRBJ1-4; 7 nucleotides agree with TRBD1. The CDR3 covers 15 residues. Trimming took 4 bases from V and 8 from J; bases not matched to a gene: 10. Germline values: CDR1 SGHAT, CDR2 FQNNGV. The DNA for the CDR3 is TGTGCCAGCAGCTCGGGACAGACTTTATACGAAAAACTGTTTTTT. The encoded protein is CASSSGQTLYEKLFF.

This chain links TRBV21-1 with TRBJ1-5; TRBD1, as called in the table, went unchecked against the DNA. TRBV21-1 is termed a pseudogene. The CDR3 has 11 amino acids. The DNA for the CDR3 is TGTGCCAGCGGCGCCCAGGAATACGCGCATTTT. This codes for CASGAQEYAHF.

The table lists this clone with a few counts. The gene calls are TRBV2 and TRBJ2-2; 11 nucleotides match TRBD2. V lost 6 bases to trimming and J lost 4 bases; unmatched junction nucleotides: 4. This CDR3 spans 15 amino acids. The V gene's germline CDR1 is SNHLY and CDR2 FYNNEI. The CDR3 DNA reads as TGTGCCAGCAGAACTAGCGGGGGATCCACCGGGGAGCTGTTTTTT. Translated, it gives CASRTSGGSTGELFF.

Here the CDR3 reads CATSSRQGISYEQYF. The CDR3 coding sequence is TGTGCCACCAGCAGTCGACAGGGAATCTCCTACGAGCAGTACTTC. The chain joins TRBV15 to TRBJ2-7; 7 bases fit TRBD1. Germline V gene data show CDR1 as LNHNV and CDR2 as YYDKDF (reference sequence). This CDR3 has 15 residues. J was trimmed by 0 bases and V by 3 bases; bases with no gene match: 5.

This clone was observed once. This sequence joins TRBV7-6 and TRBJ2-3; TRBD2 might be the D (5 bases). Per the germline V gene, CDR1 is SGHVS and CDR2 is FNYEAQ. Deletions cut 2 bases from V and 2 bases from J, with 8 bases between. The CDR3 covers 14 residues. This CDR3 is CASSLLDFTDTQYF. CDR3 coding DNA: TGTGCCAGCAGCTTATTGGACTTCACAGATACGCAGTATTTT.